Sequencing of this TCR beta chain was carried out in a study of T cells after somatic rescue of genetic block. Trimming took 5 bases from V and 4 from J, leaving 15 bases between them. The germline gives CDR1 SEHNR, CDR2 FQNEAQ (reference sequence). The CDR3 is 14 amino acids. The table came from immunoSEQ multiplex PCR; TCRdb's copy has only in-frame clones and leaves some out. The repertoire has over 9,500 clones, around 72% of them found once; the top ten carry around a fifth. This clonotype originated in a boy younger than 18. This chain uses TRBV7-9 with TRBJ2-7; no definite D call. Material for sequencing was peripheral blood mononuclear cells (PBMCs). CDR3 amino acids: CASSPVISTYEQYF. The CDR3 nucleotides read TGTGCCAGCAGCCCCGTGATATCCACATACGAGCAGTACTTC.